This section outlines one TCR beta chain sequence together with its context. The CDR3 length is 15 residues. Germline V lookup: CDR1 WSHSY, CDR2 SAAADI. V gave up 4 bases and J gave up 5 bases; unmatched junction bases: 5. These data come from a study of early T cells in non-severe SARS-CoV-2 infection. Individual cDNA molecules carried attached unique molecular identifiers. TCRdb passed the 5' RACE reads through MiXCR, listing each CDR3 protein once. In the table there are some 56,000 distinct CDR3 sequences, around 15% of which are singletons. The TCR was taken from an adult who was a healthcare worker with PCR-confirmed SARS-CoV-2 infection or an uninfected control (not recorded which). The sample was whole blood, taken at baseline. V gene TRBV10-2 combines with J gene TRBJ2-7; 13 positions match TRBD2. The CDR3 nucleotides read TGCGCCAGCAGTGGGGGGACTAGCGGGATAGACGAGCAGTACTTC. Amino acids: CASSGGTSGIDEQYF.